This is a list of T cell receptor beta chains from one sample in a study of T cell repertoires in cytomegalovirus infection. Their target antigens are unknown. MiXCR, applied by TCRdb to the reads, yields one record per CDR3 protein. This sample carries roughly 87,000 distinct CDR3 sequences, 29% of them seen once, and the ten largest clones take over 60%. The sequenced sample was CD8+ T cells from cultured PBMCs, obtained from culture after CMV antigen stimulation. The receptors shown here come from a human donor in good health (CMV status not recorded). Some clones in this sample may be carry-over from other donors' samples. Both conserved end residues are part of each CDR3. Each record gives: J gene, V gene, CDR3 protein.

J: TRBJ2-1; V: TRBV12-3/TRBV12-4; CDR3: CASAPWVAGDEQFF
J: TRBJ1-1; V: TRBV7-9; CDR3: CASITDQLRTEAFF
J: TRBJ1-2; V: TRBV2; CDR3: CASSEALLGGPQAGYTF
J: TRBJ2-1; V: TRBV2; CDR3: CAVANGVVYNEQFF
J: TRBJ1-2; V: TRBV28; CDR3: CASSHASTVLTSYYTF
J: TRBJ2-1; V: TRBV6-2/TRBV6-3; CDR3: CASSYFGGVRDRDPYNEQFF
J: TRBJ1-5; V: TRBV10-3; CDR3: CAISDVAAKGQPQHF
J: TRBJ1-3; V: TRBV9; CDR3: CASTGPGNTIYF
J: TRBJ2-3; V: TRBV29-1; CDR3: CSVDMTDTQYF
J: TRBJ1-5; V: TRBV7-8; CDR3: CASSGEGSLGNQPQHF
J: TRBJ1-5; V: TRBV5-6; CDR3: CASSLFQLLPNQPQHF